Presented here are 21 T cell receptor beta chains from one specimen sequenced in a study of T cell responses to AZD1222 COVID-19 vaccine. Data came from immunoSEQ multiplex PCR; TCRdb stores just in-frame clones and leaves some out. The table shows 95,000 to 150,000 clones, with 90% to 95% occurring only once. The input for sequencing was peripheral blood, taken 28 days after the second AZD1222 dose. These receptors originate from an adult who received the AZD1222 COVID-19 vaccine.

This chain joins TRBV7-2 and TRBJ2-5; D may be TRBD2 (5 bases). Trimming shortened V by 2 bases and J by 5 bases, and 12 bases separated the two germline ends. Germline values: CDR1 SGHTA, CDR2 FQGNSA. The CDR3 is 14 residues long. CDR3 bases: TGTGCCAGCAGCTTAACGAAGGACTTGGAGACCCAGTACTTC. As protein: CASSLTKDLETQYF.

This clone was detected once. The chain uses TRBV6-2 or TRBV6-3 and TRBJ1-2; unclear D gene. The CDR3 sequence is 13 residues long. Looked up from germline, CDR1 is MNHEY and CDR2 is SVGEGT. The ends were cut back, 0 bases at V and 2 bases at J, with 4 bases in the middle. The DNA of the CDR3 is TGTGCCAGCAGTTACTCGGGGAACTATGGCTACACCTTC. It encodes CASSYSGNYGYTF.

The chain recombines TRBV7-2 with TRBJ2-3; D is possibly TRBD2 (6 bases). V was pared by 5 bases and J by 1 base, with 13 bases between. Germline lookup yields CDR1 SGHTA and CDR2 FQGNSA. The CDR3 covers 15 residues. The CDR3 loop is CASSPRLERTDTQYF. CDR3 sequence (DNA): TGTGCCAGCAGCCCGAGACTAGAGCGCACAGATACGCAGTATTTT.

This clone was counted only a few times. The chain employs TRBV7-7 and TRBJ2-1; D is perhaps TRBD1 (5 bases). CDR1 and CDR2 from the germline V gene are SSHAT and FNYEAQ (reference sequence). The V and J ends lost 3 bases and 5 bases respectively, with 8 bases between them. CDR3 length equals 13 residues. CDR3 nucleotides: TGTGCCAGCAGCTTGGGGCAGAACAATGAGCAGTTCTTC. Translated, it gives CASSLGQNNEQFF.

The chain employs TRBV5-1 and TRBJ2-3; TRBD2 agrees at 12 bases. CDR3 length: 15 residues. Trimming cost V 4 bases and J 10 bases; bases outside gene matches: 10. Germline-derived CDR1 and CDR2 are SGHRS and YFSETQ. The DNA of the CDR3 is TGCGCCAGCAGCCTGACTAGCGGGGGCCTTTTTCCGCAGTATTTT. Encoded protein: CASSLTSGGLFPQYF.

The chain couples TRBV7-2 to TRBJ2-5; 7 bases align to TRBD2. Trimming took 1 base from V and 4 from J; bases not matched to a gene: 3. Germline V gene sequence: CDR1 SGHTA, CDR2 FQGNSA. CDR3 size: 14 residues. CDR3 DNA sequence: TGTGCCAGCAGCTTAGGCGGGAGACGAGAGACCCAGTACTTC. It encodes CASSLGGRRETQYF. Full variable domain (remainder filled in from reference TRBV7-2 and TRBJ2-5): GAGVSQSPSNKVTEKGKDVELRCDPISGHTALYWYRQSLGQGLEFLIYFQGNSAPDKSGLPSDRFSAERTGGSVSTLTIQRTQQEDSAVYLCASSLGGRRETQYFGPGTRLLVL.

V is TRBV7-2 and J is TRBJ2-7, with D possibly being TRBD1 (6 bases). In germline, CDR1 is SGHTA, CDR2 FQGNSA. The germline V and J ends were trimmed by 1 base and 7 bases, with 17 bases remaining between them. The CDR3 extends over 15 amino acids. CDR3 bases: TGTGCCAGCAGCTTAGTACCAGGGGCGACAGAGGAGCAGTACTTC. This encodes CASSLVPGATEEQYF.

The chain links TRBV7-6 to TRBJ2-7; 8 bases are a match to TRBD2. The V and J ends lost 1 base and 7 bases, in that order; junction bases with no gene match: 0. Germline V gene sequence: CDR1 SGHVS, CDR2 FNYEAQ. The CDR3 sequence is 12 residues long. The CDR3, as DNA: TGTGCCAGCAGCTTAGTAGCGGGAGAGCAGTACTTC. Translated: CASSLVAGEQYF.

This chain links TRBV5-1 with TRBJ1-4, with D tentatively TRBD1 (5 bases). Per germline, CDR1 SGHRS and CDR2 YFSETQ. This CDR3 has 16 residues. V dropped 4 bases and J dropped 0 bases, with 13 bases sitting between them. The CDR3 spells CASSLGTAATNEKLFF. DNA for the CDR3: TGCGCCAGCAGCCTAGGGACGGCTGCAACTAATGAAAAACTGTTTTTT.

This clone was detected only once. The rearrangement joins TRBV5-8 to TRBJ1-4; D gene uncertain. The V gene lost 4 bases and the J gene lost 5 bases, with 6 bases spanning the gap. Germline loops: CDR1 SGHTS, CDR2 YDEGEE. This CDR3 comprises 12 residues. The CDR3 protein is CASSQLNEKLFF. The DNA of the CDR3 is TGTGCCAGCAGCCAGTTAAATGAAAAACTGTTTTTT.

The rearrangement uses TRBV12-3 or TRBV12-4 and TRBJ1-1, with D uncertain. This CDR3 has 13 amino acids. V shed 2 bases and J shed 1 base, with 5 bases lying between them. Here the CDR3 reads CASSLYGNTEAFF. Written as DNA, the CDR3 is TGTGCCAGCAGTTTATACGGGAACACTGAAGCTTTCTTT.

This rearrangement joins TRBV4-2 to TRBJ1-1; D is unclear. The CDR3 is 15 amino acids. V was pared by 4 bases and J by 3 bases, with 15 bases between. Germline values: CDR1 LGHNA, CDR2 YNFKEQ. The CDR3 region has the DNA TGTGCCAGCAGCCTGACTATCGGAGAGGACACTGAAGCTTTCTTT. It encodes CASSLTIGEDTEAFF.

This chain uses TRBV12-3 or TRBV12-4 with TRBJ1-2, with 8 bases matching TRBD1. With V trimmed by 3 bases and J by 7 bases, 4 bases remained unmatched. The CDR3 runs 13 residues. CDR3 loop: CASSLTGAGGYTF. DNA for the CDR3: TGTGCCAGCAGTTTGACAGGGGCCGGTGGCTACACCTTC.

The chain couples TRBV6-5 to TRBJ2-5; D not resolved. Germline loops: CDR1 MNHEY, CDR2 SVGAGI. V was pared by 7 bases and J by 2 bases, with 14 bases between. CDR3 size: 14 residues. CDR3 bases: TGTGCCAGCAATGGAAGACGGGTACAAGAGACCCAGTACTTC. Its protein product is CASNGRRVQETQYF.

The CDR3 region is CSVVFQDTQYF. DNA of the CDR3: TGCAGCGTTGTTTTCCAGGATACGCAGTATTTT. This rearrangement joins TRBV29-1 to TRBJ2-3; D uncertain. Germline V gene sequence: CDR1 SQVTM, CDR2 ANQGSEA. The CDR3 extends over 11 amino acids. V was cut by 4 bases and J by 6 bases, with 8 bases left in between.

The chain recombines TRBV30 with TRBJ1-1, with 8 bases fitting TRBD1. V trimming: 4 bases; J trimming: 0 bases; junction bases outside the gene matches: 16. CDR3 length equals 18 residues. CDR1 is GTSNPN, CDR2 SVGIG, per germline (reference sequence). CDR3 amino acids: CAWISAGGDPFVNTEAFF. The CDR3 nucleotides read TGTGCCTGGATCTCAGCAGGGGGCGACCCGTTTGTGAACACTGAAGCTTTCTTT.

The count of this clone is one. This chain connects TRBV5-4 to TRBJ2-1; 13 positions match TRBD2. The length of the CDR3 is 19 residues. Germline CDR1 is SGHNT and CDR2 is YYREEE (reference sequence). Germline trimming cut 4 bases from V and 4 bases from J; bases unmatched to any gene: 14. The DNA for the CDR3 is TGTGCCAGCAGCCCCTGGGGGACTAGCGGGGTGACGCAGTACAATGAGCAGTTCTTC. It specifies CASSPWGTSGVTQYNEQFF.

The V call is TRBV14, the J call TRBJ2-2, with D possibly called TRBD1 or TRBD2 (6 bases each). The CDR3 is 14 amino acids. V was pared by 2 bases and J by 7 bases, with 11 bases between. Germline V CDR1 and CDR2: SGHDN, FVKESK. CDR3: CASSQRRGVGELFF. The CDR3 coding sequence is TGTGCCAGCAGCCAACGGAGGGGGGTCGGGGAGCTGTTTTTT.

With regard to this clone: One end of the junction is discordant with germline, which a read error may explain. Here the CDR3 reads CASSLAQGAGEVFF. DNA for the CDR3: TGCGCCAGCAGCTTGGCGCAGGGGGCTGGGGAGGTGTTTTTT. The genes are TRBV5-1 and TRBJ2-2; 8 bases are shared with TRBD1. Germline assignment: CDR1 SGHRS and CDR2 YFSETQ. CDR3 length: 14 residues.

The chain has TRBV4-3 and TRBJ2-5; the D is unclear. Per germline, CDR1 LGHNA and CDR2 YSLEER. V shed 0 bases and J shed 4 bases, with 12 bases lying between them. This CDR3 has 15 residues. The DNA for the CDR3 is TGCGCCAGCAGCCAAGATTGGCTATCCTCAGAGACCCAGTACTTC. It codes for CASSQDWLSSETQYF.

V is TRBV6-2 or TRBV6-3 and J is TRBJ2-7; TRBD1 might be the D (5 bases). Per germline, CDR1 MNHEY and CDR2 SVGEGT. V gave up 3 bases and J gave up 3 bases, with 12 bases separating them. This CDR3 contains 14 residues. The CDR3 loop is CASSYWGEDYEQYF. CDR3 nucleotide sequence: TGTGCCAGCAGTTATTGGGGCGAAGACTACGAGCAGTACTTC.